The 22 T cell receptor beta chains in this list originate from one sample, sequenced in a study of cytomegalovirus exposure and HLA in healthy donors. PCR involved 60 Vbeta and 13 Jbeta primers. Using immunoSEQ multiplex PCR, the repertoire was profiled, and TCRdb retains in-frame clones only, with some absent. Here the sample spans about 170,000 clones, approximately 81% being singletons. What was sequenced was PBMCs. Every receptor here comes from a woman between 18 and 29 years old in good health and CMV-seronegative.

The chain uses TRBV18 and TRBJ2-1; maybe TRBD1 (6 bases). This CDR3 region has 15 residues. Trimming removed 7 bases from V and 6 bases from J, with 19 bases in between. Germline CDR1 reads KGHSH; CDR2 reads LQKENI. In nucleotides, the CDR3 is TGTGCCAGCTTCCGGGTTCGGGACAACCTCAATGAGCAGTTCTTC. Translation: CASFRVRDNLNEQFF.

This chain joins TRBV28 and TRBJ2-2, with a possible D match to TRBD1 (5 bases). Germline V gene sequence: CDR1 MDHEN, CDR2 SYDVKM. The CDR3 is 15 amino acids. Trimming removed 1 base from V and 6 bases from J, with 12 bases in between. The CDR3, as DNA: TGTGCCAGCAGTTTATCTTGGCTAGGGGCCGGGGAGCTGTTTTTT. Encoded protein: CASSLSWLGAGELFF.

Notes on this clone: Within the sample, other DNA sequences also encode this same CDR3. The CDR3 region has the DNA TGTGCCAGCAGCTTAGCTAGTTCCTACAATGAGCAGTTCTTC. It is translated as CASSLASSYNEQFF. This sequence joins TRBV11-2 and TRBJ2-1; D call uncertain. The V end was cut by 1 base, the J end by 1 base, with 5 bases between. CDR1 SGHAT and CDR2 FQNNGV come from the germline V gene. The CDR3 extends over 14 amino acids.

This chain links TRBV5-4 with TRBJ2-4; 9 bases line up with TRBD1. Trimming at V came to 2 bases and at J to 0 bases, leaving 6 bases not matched to a gene. The CDR3 runs to 17 residues. Germline loops: CDR1 SGHNT, CDR2 YYREEE (reference sequence). This CDR3 reads CASSFTPGQGAKNIQYF. DNA for the CDR3: TGTGCCAGCAGCTTCACCCCGGGACAGGGAGCCAAAAACATTCAGTACTTC.

This rearrangement joins TRBV7-6 to TRBJ2-3; no clear D gene. CDR1 and CDR2 from the germline V gene are SGHVS and FNYEAQ. The CDR3 sequence is 13 residues long. Trimming took off 2 bases at V and 2 bases at J, with 5 bases between the two ends. The CDR3 is CASSLQVTDTQYF. CDR3 sequence (DNA): TGTGCCAGCAGCTTACAGGTCACAGATACGCAGTATTTT.

V usage is TRBV19 and J usage is TRBJ2-5; TRBD2 matches 11 bases. The CDR3 is 15 amino acids. The V gene end was trimmed by 5 bases and the J gene end by 5 bases; junction bases not matched to a gene: 7. Looked up from germline, CDR1 is LNHDA and CDR2 is SQIVND (reference sequence). The CDR3 DNA sequence: TGTGCCAGTAGTGTTACTAGCGGGAGTGGTGAGACCCAGTACTTC. This sequence encodes CASSVTSGSGETQYF.

The chain recombines TRBV19 with TRBJ1-1; D gene unclear. The CDR3 is made up of 9 amino acids. The germline V and J ends were trimmed by 5 bases and 9 bases, with 4 bases remaining between them. Germline loops: CDR1 LNHDA, CDR2 SQIVND (reference sequence). The CDR3 sequence: CASSGQAFF. Written as DNA, the CDR3 is TGTGCCAGTAGTGGCCAAGCTTTCTTT.

This clone was detected only a few times. The gene calls are TRBV4-1 and TRBJ2-7; 10 bases fit TRBD2. CDR3 size: 16 residues. Per germline, CDR1 MGHRA and CDR2 YSYEKL. V lost 0 bases, J lost 3 bases, and 5 bases stayed unmatched. The CDR3 DNA follows: TGCGCCAGCAGCCAAGATGGACTAGCGGATTACTACGAGCAGTACTTC. Protein sequence: CASSQDGLADYYEQYF.

This clone was found once. The chain is built from TRBV5-4 and TRBJ2-1; unclear D gene. V gave up 1 base and J gave up 7 bases, with 6 bases separating them. The germline gives CDR1 SGHNT, CDR2 YYREEE (reference sequence). The CDR3 loop spans 12 amino acids. CDR3 in DNA: TGTGCCAGCAGCTTGTCCCGGAATGAGCAGTTCTTC. Its translation is CASSLSRNEQFF. The complete variable domain, with remaining parts taken from reference TRBV5-4 and TRBJ2-1, reads ETGVTQSPTHLIKTRGQQVTLRCSSQSGHNTVSWYQQALGQGPQFIFQYYREEENGRGNFPPRFSGLQFPNYSSELNVNALELDDSALYLCASSLSRNEQFFGPGTRLTVL.

The rearrangement uses TRBV5-1 and TRBJ2-1; 8 bases are a match to TRBD2. The CDR3 runs to 17 residues. With 4 bases clipped from V and 0 bases from J, the junction kept 9 bases outside the gene matches. CDR1 is SGHRS, CDR2 YFSETQ, per germline. The CDR3 loop reads CASSTGGPLSSYNEQFF. CDR3 nucleotide sequence: TGCGCCAGCAGCACGGGGGGGCCCCTGAGCTCCTACAATGAGCAGTTCTTC.

This clone was recorded once. The chain couples TRBV28 to TRBJ2-5, with D tentatively TRBD1 (7 bases). This CDR3 has 14 residues. Trimming left V 6 bases short and J 4 bases short, with 15 bases between. In germline, CDR1 is MDHEN, CDR2 SYDVKM. For the CDR3, the DNA is TGTGCCAGCAGCCCCGGGGGACAGAGAGAGACCCAGTACTTC. Its protein is CASSPGGQRETQYF. Using reference TRBV28 and TRBJ2-5 for the parts outside the CDR3, the full variable domain is DVKVTQSSRYLVKRTGEKVFLECVQDMDHENMFWYRQDPGLGLRLIYFSYDVKMKEKGDIPEGYSVSREKKERFSLILESASTNQTSMYLCASSPGGQRETQYFGPGTRLLVL.

The CDR3 spells CASSFEGQLIQETQYF. CDR3 DNA: TGTGCCAGCAGTTTCGAGGGACAGTTGATCCAAGAGACCCAGTACTTC. The chain couples TRBV28 to TRBJ2-5, with 7 positions matching TRBD1. Per the germline V gene, CDR1 is MDHEN and CDR2 is SYDVKM. The CDR3 runs to 16 residues. The V and J ends lost 3 bases and 1 base, in that order; junction bases with no gene match: 8.

This clone was seen just once. The rearrangement links TRBV27 to TRBJ2-5, with 7 bases that match TRBD2. The CDR3 sequence is 15 residues long. V lost 2 bases and J lost 4; bases outside the gene matches: 7. Germline values: CDR1 MNHEY, CDR2 SMNVEV (reference sequence). The CDR3 DNA reads as TGTGCCAGCAGTTTACTGGCGGGAGTCCGAGAGACCCAGTACTTC. It yields the protein CASSLLAGVRETQYF.

For the CDR3, the DNA is TGTGCCAGTAGTATAGGGTTCCGCGCTGGGGCCAACGTCCTGACTTTC. Protein: CASSIGFRAGANVLTF. J is TRBJ2-6 and V is TRBV19; no clear D. Germline V gene data show CDR1 as LNHDA and CDR2 as SQIVND (reference sequence). V lost 1 base and J lost 2, with 9 bases in between. This CDR3 comprises 16 residues. The full variable domain, completed using reference TRBV19 and TRBJ2-6, is DGGITQSPKYLFRKEGQNVTLSCEQNLNHDAMYWYRQDPGQGLRLIYYSQIVNDFQKGDIAEGYSVSREKKESFPLTVTSAQKNPTAFYLCASSIGFRAGANVLTFGAGSRLTVL.

The chain carries TRBV18 and TRBJ2-2, with D perhaps TRBD2 (5 bases). The CDR3 spans 14 residues. The V gene lost 3 bases and the J gene lost 8 bases, with 13 bases spanning the gap. The germline gives CDR1 KGHSH, CDR2 LQKENI. CDR3 in DNA: TGTGCCAGCTCACCCTCGGACGGACTGGGGGAGCTGTTTTTT. It is translated as CASSPSDGLGELFF.

This rearrangement joins TRBV4-3 to TRBJ2-1; no reliable D call. Germline CDR1 and CDR2: LGHNA and YSLEER. Trimming removed 0 bases at V and 7 bases at J, with 10 bases between. CDR3 length: 14 residues. The CDR3, as DNA: TGCGCCAGCAGCCAAGACGCGAGGTTGAATGAGCAGTTCTTC. The encoded protein is CASSQDARLNEQFF.

There are a few counts of this clone. V and J are TRBV10-3 and TRBJ1-2; TRBD1 matches 8 bases. After removal of 10 bases from V and 2 bases from J, the junction contained 15 bases not matched to a gene. Germline-derived CDR1 and CDR2 are ENHRY and SYGVKD. The CDR3 spans 16 residues. The CDR3 region has the DNA TGTGCCACCGGGAGGCCACCGGACAGGGCCAACTATGGCTACACCTTC. Its translation is CATGRPPDRANYGYTF.

The sample holds one count of this clone. The CDR3 coding sequence is TGTGCCAGCAGCTTTCAGGGATGGAGCAATCAGCCCCAGCATTTT. This sequence encodes CASSFQGWSNQPQHF. The chain has TRBV7-2 and TRBJ1-5; possibly TRBD1 for D (5 bases). Per the germline V gene, CDR1 is SGHTA and CDR2 is FQGNSA. Trimming pared 3 bases from V and 1 base from J, leaving 10 bases between. The CDR3 is 15 amino acids.

The genes are TRBV15 and TRBJ2-2; tentatively, D is TRBD2 (5 bases). In germline, CDR1 is LNHNV, CDR2 YYDKDF (reference sequence). The CDR3 is made up of 15 amino acids. V was pared by 1 base and J by 7 bases, with 13 bases between. The DNA for the CDR3 is TGTGCCACCAGCAGAGGTGGCGGAGGAAACGGGGAGCTGTTTTTT. It is translated as CATSRGGGGNGELFF.

V usage is TRBV28 and J usage is TRBJ2-7, with 7 bases that match TRBD1. The germline CDR1 and CDR2 sequences are MDHEN and SYDVKM. V lost 7 bases to trimming and J lost 4 bases; unmatched junction nucleotides: 10. This CDR3 comprises 14 residues. The CDR3: CASTSGTELYEQYF. The DNA of the CDR3 is TGTGCCAGCACCTCCGGGACAGAATTATACGAGCAGTACTTC.

V is TRBV7-9 and J is TRBJ1-2; D gene ambiguous. The CDR3 contains 12 residues. V was trimmed by 4 bases and J by 6 bases, leaving 9 bases between them. In germline, CDR1 is SEHNR, CDR2 FQNEAQ (reference sequence). The CDR3, as DNA: TGTGCCAGCAGCTCGAATCGGGATGGCTACACCTTC. Translating gives CASSSNRDGYTF.

The V call is TRBV7-2, the J call TRBJ1-2; 10 bases map to TRBD1. The CDR3 spans 17 residues. Losses at the gene ends were 2 bases for V and 4 bases for J; bases not matched to a gene: 10. The germline V gene has CDR1 SGHTA and CDR2 FQGNSA. CDR3 bases: TGTGCCAGCAGCTTAACGTACGACAGGGGGCGCTTCTATGGCTACACCTTC. This gives the protein CASSLTYDRGRFYGYTF.